The 22 T cell receptor beta chains below were found in one sample sequenced in a study of blood T cell repertoires in COVID-19. The protocol was immunoSEQ multiplex PCR, while the TCRdb copy is restricted to in-frame clones and leaves out a portion. The data show 150,000 to 200,000 clones, with roughly 90% seen just once and about 2.6% held by the top ten. The sample consisted of peripheral blood. The receptor source for this set is a man aged 55 to 70 with acute or convalescent COVID-19.

With respect to this clone: Mismatch with germline at one junction end may stem from a read error. The chain couples TRBV6-4 to TRBJ1-2, with 7 bases identical to TRBD1. Germline CDR1 MRHNA, CDR2 SNTAGT. The CDR3 has 13 amino acids. The CDR3 DNA follows: TGTGCCAGCAGTGGCTCGGCCGGGACAGCCGACCCCTTC. It translates to CASSGSAGTADPF.

The rearrangement links TRBV4-1 to TRBJ2-7; the match to TRBD2 covers 11 bases. With V trimmed by 4 bases and J by 6 bases, 17 bases remained unmatched. Germline lookup yields CDR1 MGHRA and CDR2 YSYEKL. The CDR3 consists of 18 residues. The CDR3 sequence is CASSPQGTSGPKGSEQYF. CDR3 sequence (DNA): TGCGCCAGCAGCCCACAGGGGACTAGCGGACCCAAGGGATCCGAGCAGTACTTC.

The rearrangement uses TRBV9 and TRBJ1-2; the match to TRBD1 covers 12 bases. Germline V gene lookup returns CDR1 SGDLS and CDR2 YYNGEE. The CDR3 totals 16 residues. V was pared by 2 bases and J by 6 bases, with 8 bases of the junction left unmatched. CDR3 nucleotides: TGTGCCAGCAGCGTGAACCGGGACAGGGGGCTAGATGGCTACACCTTC. Its translation is CASSVNRDRGLDGYTF.

The rearrangement joins TRBV5-1 to TRBJ1-1; TRBD1 matches at 9 bases. Trimming took 1 base from V and 3 from J; bases not matched to a gene: 7. This CDR3 is 16 amino acids long. CDR1 is SGHRS, CDR2 YFSETQ, per germline. The CDR3 bases are TGCGCCAGCAGCTTGTCGCGGGGGACAGGGCACACTGAAGCTTTCTTT. Protein: CASSLSRGTGHTEAFF.

For the CDR3, the DNA is TGTGCCAGTAGGAGCTCAGAGACCCAGTACTTC. Translating it yields CASRSSETQYF. The chain employs TRBV19 and TRBJ2-5; D gene ambiguous. The CDR3 is made up of 11 amino acids. Trimming removed 6 bases at V and 4 bases at J, with 6 bases between. CDR1 and CDR2 from the germline V gene are LNHDA and SQIVND (reference sequence).

J is TRBJ2-7 and V is TRBV7-8, with 8 bases that match TRBD1. Germline assignment: CDR1 SGHVS and CDR2 FQNEAQ. This CDR3 spans 15 amino acids. V lost 5 bases, J lost 5 bases, and 11 bases stayed unmatched. In nucleotides, the CDR3 is TGTGCCAGCAGCCCAACCACGGGACAGGCCCACGAGCAGTACTTC. Translating it yields CASSPTTGQAHEQYF.

This clone was seen a single time. The chain joins TRBV18 to TRBJ2-2; no clear D gene. Germline values: CDR1 KGHSH, CDR2 LQKENI. This CDR3 comprises 14 residues. The V end was cut by 6 bases, the J end by 5 bases, with 13 bases between. CDR3 sequence (DNA): TGTGCCAGCTCCGTACCCACACCGACCGGGGAGCTGTTTTTT. Its protein is CASSVPTPTGELFF.

The rearrangement links TRBV19 to TRBJ2-1, with 7 bases aligning to TRBD1. V lost 2 bases, J lost 7 bases, and 8 bases stayed unmatched. Per the germline V gene, CDR1 is LNHDA and CDR2 is SQIVND (reference sequence). The CDR3 consists of 15 residues. DNA for the CDR3: TGTGCCAGTAGTATACAGCGACAGGGATTGAATGAGCAGTTCTTC. Amino acids: CASSIQRQGLNEQFF.

The chain uses TRBV29-1 and TRBJ1-1; D possibly corresponds to TRBD1 (5 bases). This CDR3 is built from 10 residues. The germline V gene encodes CDR1 SQVTM and CDR2 ANQGSEA. V shed 6 bases and J shed 6 bases, with 8 bases lying between them. This CDR3 is CSVQDAEAFF. CDR3 DNA sequence: TGCAGCGTACAGGACGCTGAAGCTTTCTTT.

This chain joins TRBV6-6 and TRBJ1-2; unclear D gene. The V end lost 6 bases, the J end lost 3 bases, and 8 bases lay between the germline ends. Per the germline V gene, CDR1 is MNHNY and CDR2 is SVGAGI (reference sequence). This CDR3 spans 12 amino acids. CDR3 loop: CASSPADYGYTF. Here the CDR3 DNA reads TGTGCCAGCAGCCCAGCGGACTATGGCTACACCTTC.

The chain recombines TRBV2 with TRBJ2-1; 11 positions match TRBD2. Germline CDR1 is SNHLY and CDR2 is FYNNEI. The CDR3 has 13 residues. Unmatched junction bases numbered 2, after V lost 9 bases and J lost 4 bases. The CDR3 DNA follows: TGTGCCAGGACTAGCGGGGTTTACAATGAGCAGTTCTTC. Translation gives CARTSGVYNEQFF.

The count of this clone is one. The chain carries TRBV24-1 and TRBJ1-5; tentatively, D is TRBD1 (5 bases). Germline values: CDR1 KGHDR, CDR2 SFDVKD. This CDR3 has 14 residues. V lost 12 bases, J lost 2 bases, and 16 bases lay in between. CDR3 sequence: CACSQGVGNQPQHF. In DNA, the CDR3 is TGTGCCTGCTCGCAGGGTGTCGGCAATCAGCCCCAGCATTTT.

The chain combines TRBV21-1 with TRBJ1-1. TRBV21-1 is tagged as a pseudogene. The CDR3 runs to 11 residues. The CDR3 reads CASSISTEAFF. The DNA of the CDR3 is TGTGCCAGCAGCATTAGCACTGAAGCTTTCTTT.

The V gene is TRBV18, the J gene TRBJ1-2; D unresolved. The CDR3 extends over 16 amino acids. V shed 3 bases and J shed 0 bases, with 14 bases lying between them. CDR1 is KGHSH, CDR2 LQKENI, per germline. The CDR3 protein is CASSPGLSGTNYGYTF. The CDR3 region has the DNA TGTGCCAGCTCACCGGGATTAAGCGGGACTAACTATGGCTACACCTTC.

The V and J genes are TRBV24-1 and TRBJ1-1; no firm D call. Germline-derived CDR1 and CDR2 are KGHDR and SFDVKD. There are 13 residues in the CDR3. V was clipped by 0 bases and J by 7 bases, with 8 bases between them. CDR3 nucleotide sequence: TGTGCCACCAGTGATTTGCTTCGAGGTGAAGCTTTCTTT. Its protein product is CATSDLLRGEAFF.

The chain links TRBV9 to TRBJ1-2; a weak D match, TRBD1 (5 bases). Trimming shortened V by 5 bases and J by 3 bases, and 11 bases separated the two germline ends. CDR1 is SGDLS, CDR2 YYNGEE, per germline. The length of the CDR3 is 13 residues. CDR3: CASSLDSYYGYTF. The CDR3 DNA follows: TGTGCCAGCAGTCTCGACAGTTACTATGGCTACACCTTC.

J is TRBJ2-2 and V is TRBV18; 7 bases agree with TRBD1. CDR3 size: 15 residues. V lost 4 bases to trimming and J lost 0 bases; unmatched junction nucleotides: 2. Germline loops: CDR1 KGHSH, CDR2 LQKENI. CDR3 coding DNA: TGTGCCAGCTCACGGACAGGAACGAACACCGGGGAGCTGTTTTTT. Translated: CASSRTGTNTGELFF.

As for this clone: Compared with germline, one end of the junction differs, possibly owing to a read error. This chain links TRBV3-1 (or the pseudogene TRBV3-2) with TRBJ2-1; D perhaps matches TRBD1 (6 bases). Germline loops: CDR1 LGHDT, CDR2 YNNKEL (reference sequence). The CDR3 contains 11 residues. DNA of the CDR3: TGTGCTAGCAGGGGAGCACATGAGCAGTTCTTC. It codes for CASRGAHEQFF.

This sequence joins TRBV4-2 and TRBJ1-3; unclear D gene. Deletions cut 0 bases from V and 0 bases from J, with 12 bases between. CDR3 length: 17 amino acids. Germline V gene data show CDR1 as LGHNA and CDR2 as YNFKEQ. DNA for the CDR3: TGTGCCAGCAGCCAAGATCGGCAGGCTCACTCTGGAAACACCATATATTTT. This sequence encodes CASSQDRQAHSGNTIYF.

The V and J genes are TRBV18 and TRBJ1-1; D gene uncertain. The CDR3 is 13 residues long. The germline V gene encodes CDR1 KGHSH and CDR2 LQKENI. The V and J ends lost 2 bases and 6 bases respectively, with 10 bases between them. The CDR3 loop reads CASSPLGSPEAFF. DNA of the CDR3: TGTGCCAGCTCACCATTGGGGAGCCCTGAAGCTTTCTTT.

This clone appeared once. The CDR3 DNA reads TGTGCCAGTAGATCGTCGATGACAGGGGCAACTGGGGGGGCCAACGTCCTGACTTTC. Its protein product is CASRSSMTGATGGANVLTF. The V gene is TRBV19, the J gene TRBJ2-6, with 8 positions matching TRBD1. V lost 6 bases, J lost 4 bases, and 17 bases stayed unmatched. CDR3 length: 19 amino acids. Germline V CDR1 and CDR2: LNHDA, SQIVND (reference sequence).

The chain uses TRBV4-1 and TRBJ1-6; D remains ambiguous. Germline lookup yields CDR1 MGHRA and CDR2 YSYEKL. CDR3 length: 15 amino acids. Trimming removed 1 base at V and 7 bases at J, with 11 bases between. CDR3 nucleotide sequence: TGCGCCAGCAGCCAAGGCTTACTCCAAAATTCACCCCTCCACTTT. Amino acids: CASSQGLLQNSPLHF.